The 27 T cell receptor beta chains below were found in one sample sequenced in a study of blood T cell repertoires in COVID-19. The method was immunoSEQ multiplex PCR; TCRdb's version includes in-frame clones alone and lacks a portion of them. The table has about 440,000 clones, around nine tenths seen once. The sample comprised peripheral blood. The receptors were sampled from a woman in her thirties with acute or convalescent COVID-19.

The J gene is TRBJ1-4, the V gene TRBV18; D not certain. Trimming shortened V by 3 bases and J by 3 bases, and 11 bases separated the two germline ends. The germline V gene has CDR1 KGHSH and CDR2 LQKENI. The CDR3 totals 15 residues. The CDR3 loop is CASSPVASSNEKLFF. CDR3 nucleotide sequence: TGTGCCAGCTCACCGGTAGCATCATCTAATGAAAAACTGTTTTTT. The entire variable domain, with the rest obtained from reference TRBV18 and TRBJ1-4, is as follows: NAGVMQNPRHLVRRRGQEARLRCSPMKGHSHVYWYRQLPEEGLKFMVYLQKENIIDESGMPKERFSAEFPKEGPSILRIQQVVRGDSAAYFCASSPVASSNEKLFFGSGTQLSVL.

The chain is built from TRBV6-2 or TRBV6-3 and TRBJ1-2; TRBD1 is a possible D gene (5 bases). The CDR3 totals 15 residues. With 4 bases removed from V and 4 bases from J, the gap between germline ends came to 16 bases. The V gene's germline CDR1 is MNHEY and CDR2 SVGEGT. The chain's CDR3 is CASSLVVSGSYGYTF. Here the CDR3 DNA reads TGTGCCAGCAGTTTGGTCGTGTCAGGGTCCTATGGCTACACCTTC.

The chain employs TRBV4-1 and TRBJ2-3; possible D gene TRBD2, 6 bases. Per germline, CDR1 MGHRA and CDR2 YSYEKL. The CDR3 has 16 amino acids. Trimming removed 2 bases from V and 5 bases from J, with 17 bases in between. As DNA, the CDR3 is TGCGCCAGCAGCCAAAGCGGGCCCCTGGGTGGAGATACGCAGTATTTT. This encodes CASSQSGPLGGDTQYF.

The gene calls are TRBV11-2 and TRBJ1-1, with D possibly being TRBD1 (5 bases). This CDR3 spans 13 amino acids. The germline CDR1 and CDR2 sequences are SGHAT and FQNNGV. V gave up 5 bases and J gave up 3 bases, with 10 bases separating them. CDR3 residues: CASSVRQHTEAFF. DNA for the CDR3: TGTGCCAGCAGCGTACGACAGCACACTGAAGCTTTCTTT.

The rearrangement links TRBV2 to TRBJ1-2; 8 positions agree with TRBD1. With V trimmed by 6 bases and J by 8 bases, 8 bases remained unmatched. The CDR3 sequence is 13 residues long. In germline, CDR1 is SNHLY, CDR2 FYNNEI. CDR3 residues: CASSLDRAWGYTF. The CDR3 DNA reads as TGTGCCAGCAGCCTGGACAGGGCATGGGGCTACACCTTC.

This clone occurred a few times. The chain uses TRBV6-2 or TRBV6-3 and TRBJ1-5; a possible D gene is TRBD1 (6 bases). CDR1 MNHEY and CDR2 SVGEGT come from the germline V gene. The CDR3 extends over 13 amino acids. With 5 bases removed from V and 7 bases from J, the gap between germline ends came to 12 bases. The CDR3 coding sequence is TGTGCCAGCAGTCAGGGGAAGGGACAGCCCCAGCATTTT. Translation gives CASSQGKGQPQHF.

This clone has only one observation. The V and J genes are TRBV11-2 and TRBJ2-1; 7 nucleotides align to TRBD1. The V and J ends lost 6 bases and 2 bases, in that order; junction bases with no gene match: 7. CDR1 and CDR2 (germline): SGHAT, FQNNGV. The CDR3 covers 15 residues. CDR3 coding DNA: TGTGCCAGCAGACGTAGTGGGACAGCCTACAATGAGCAGTTCTTC. Its protein product is CASRRSGTAYNEQFF.

Here the CDR3 reads CASSKEVGPMVKYEQYF. The CDR3 DNA reads TGTGCCAGCAGCAAAGAGGTTGGGCCCATGGTAAAGTACGAGCAGTACTTC. J is TRBJ2-7 and V is TRBV21-1; TRBD1 was called by the table and not checked on the DNA. TRBV21-1 represents a pseudogene. The CDR3 has 17 residues.

As regards this clone: Sequence at one end of the junction differs from germline and may be a read error. The J gene is TRBJ1-2, the V gene TRBV6-1, with 9 nucleotides matching TRBD1. The CDR3 contains 13 residues. Germline lookup yields CDR1 MNHNS and CDR2 SASEGT. CDR3 nucleotides: TGTGCCAGCAGTGAAAGGGGGACAGGGACTGGGGAATTC. As protein: CASSERGTGTGEF.

The chain combines TRBV18 with TRBJ1-3; possible D gene TRBD1, 5 bases. This CDR3 has 16 residues. Germline V gene sequence: CDR1 KGHSH, CDR2 LQKENI. The V gene lost 3 bases and the J gene lost 0 bases, with 12 bases spanning the gap. The CDR3 nucleotides are TGTGCCAGCTCACCTAGGATACAGGACTCTGGAAACACCATATATTTT. This translates into CASSPRIQDSGNTIYF.

This clone appeared once. The chain couples TRBV11-3 to TRBJ2-2; 9 positions match TRBD1. Per germline, CDR1 SGHNT and CDR2 YENEEA. J gave up 9 bases and V 5 bases, and 7 bases lay outside the gene matches. This CDR3 is 14 amino acids long. This chain's CDR3 is CASSPDRGLRELFF. The CDR3 DNA follows: TGTGCCAGCAGCCCGGACAGGGGACTTCGGGAGCTGTTTTTT.

The chain has TRBV29-1 and TRBJ1-1, with a tentative D call TRBD1 (5 bases). V lost 4 bases to trimming and J lost 4 bases, with 10 bases between them. The CDR3 consists of 12 residues. Germline CDR1 SQVTM, CDR2 ANQGSEA. The CDR3 nucleotides are TGCAGCGTTGCAGGGTTGGGCACTGAAGCTTTCTTT. Amino acid sequence: CSVAGLGTEAFF.

The chain is built from TRBV24-1 and TRBJ2-1; 9 bases match TRBD1. This CDR3 contains 15 residues. V gave up 0 bases and J gave up 6 bases; unmatched junction bases: 2. Germline loops: CDR1 KGHDR, CDR2 SFDVKD. The CDR3 is CATSDLGTGSNEQFF. DNA of the CDR3: TGTGCCACCAGTGATTTGGGGACAGGGAGCAATGAGCAGTTCTTC.

V gene TRBV4-1 combines with J gene TRBJ2-2; 9 positions match TRBD1. Trimming cost V 4 bases and J 5 bases; bases outside gene matches: 14. This CDR3 region has 18 residues. The germline V gene has CDR1 MGHRA and CDR2 YSYEKL. CDR3 amino acids: CASSPQRTQGAGTGELFF. The CDR3 DNA reads TGCGCCAGCAGCCCCCAAAGGACACAGGGGGCGGGTACCGGGGAGCTGTTTTTT.

CDR3 bases: TGTGCCAGCAGCACCCAACCCAGACAGGGACTGGCTGGAAACACCATATATTTT. It is translated as CASSTQPRQGLAGNTIYF. V is TRBV21-1 and J is TRBJ1-3; the DNA was not compared with TRBD1, the D call given in the table. TRBV21-1 is termed a pseudogene. The CDR3 is 18 residues long.

This chain uses TRBV5-4 with TRBJ1-2; TRBD1 might be the D (6 bases). CDR1 is SGHNT, CDR2 YYREEE, per germline (reference sequence). This CDR3 region has 17 residues. Trimming pared 2 bases from V and 4 bases from J, leaving 21 bases between. The CDR3 spells CASSFGSGVQWIYGYTF. The CDR3 DNA is TGTGCCAGCAGCTTTGGATCAGGGGTTCAATGGATCTATGGCTACACCTTC. Combining the CDR3 with reference TRBV5-4 and TRBJ1-2 gives the whole variable domain ETGVTQSPTHLIKTRGQQVTLRCSSQSGHNTVSWYQQALGQGPQFIFQYYREEENGRGNFPPRFSGLQFPNYSSELNVNALELDDSALYLCASSFGSGVQWIYGYTFGSGTRLTVV.

This clone has just one count. The rearrangement uses TRBV6-5 and TRBJ2-7, with TRBD1 matching over 11 bases. Germline CDR1 and CDR2: MNHEY and SVGAGI. This CDR3 spans 13 amino acids. V trimming: 5 bases; J trimming: 7 bases; junction bases outside the gene matches: 4. The DNA for the CDR3 is TGTGCCAGCAGTACCGGGACAGGGGGTGAGCAGTACTTC. The encoded protein is CASSTGTGGEQYF.

This sequence joins TRBV6-5 and TRBJ2-5; D is perhaps TRBD1 (5 bases). V was clipped by 0 bases and J by 3 bases, with 11 bases between them. The CDR3 consists of 15 residues. Germline V lookup: CDR1 MNHEY, CDR2 SVGAGI. The CDR3 reads CASSYSNSGKETQYF. For the CDR3, the DNA is TGTGCCAGCAGTTACTCGAACTCAGGGAAAGAGACCCAGTACTTC.

The genes are TRBV5-6 and TRBJ2-7, with 9 bases fitting TRBD1. The CDR3 consists of 14 residues. With 4 bases clipped from V and 4 bases from J, the junction kept 6 bases outside the gene matches. From germline, CDR1 is SGHDT and CDR2 YYEEEE. The CDR3 DNA reads as TGTGCCAGCAGCCCAGGGACAGGGTGGTACGAGCAGTACTTC. Translated, it gives CASSPGTGWYEQYF.

V and J are TRBV5-4 and TRBJ2-3; D unclear. Germline-derived CDR1 and CDR2 are SGHNT and YYREEE (reference sequence). Trimming removed 5 bases from V and 1 base from J, with 23 bases in between. This CDR3 region has 18 residues. The CDR3 region is CASSQSRPKPGGTDTQYF. The CDR3 region has the DNA TGTGCCAGCAGTCAATCACGGCCTAAACCGGGTGGCACAGATACGCAGTATTTT. The whole variable domain, filled in from reference TRBV5-4 and TRBJ2-3, reads ETGVTQSPTHLIKTRGQQVTLRCSSQSGHNTVSWYQQALGQGPQFIFQYYREEENGRGNFPPRFSGLQFPNYSSELNVNALELDDSALYLCASSQSRPKPGGTDTQYFGPGTRLTVL.

The J gene is TRBJ1-3, the V gene TRBV21-1; the listed D gene, TRBD1, was not tested against the DNA. TRBV21-1 is marked as a pseudogene. This CDR3 has 17 amino acids. CDR3 sequence (DNA): TGTGCCAGCATCGAACAGGGGGCCTCCGACTCTGGAAACACCATATATTTT. This sequence encodes CASIEQGASDSGNTIYF.

This chain links TRBV27 with TRBJ2-3; the D is unclear. V lost 2 bases, J lost 0 bases, and 6 bases lay in between. There are 14 residues in the CDR3. Germline V gene sequence: CDR1 MNHEY, CDR2 SMNVEV (reference sequence). For the CDR3, the DNA is TGTGCCAGCAGTTTAATCTCCAGCACAGATACGCAGTATTTT. Translation: CASSLISSTDTQYF.

The J gene is TRBJ1-2, the V gene TRBV11-2, with D possibly TRBD1 on 6 matching bases. CDR3 length equals 15 residues. The germline V gene has CDR1 SGHAT and CDR2 FQNNGV. V lost 5 bases and J 4 bases, leaving 17 bases between the germline ends. The CDR3 region has the DNA TGTGCCAGCAGCCCTACTCAGGGGCAGATCTATGGCTACACCTTC. It translates to CASSPTQGQIYGYTF.

This chain connects TRBV19 to TRBJ2-3; D gene unclear. Germline-derived CDR1 and CDR2 are LNHDA and SQIVND (reference sequence). This CDR3 comprises 12 residues. Between the trimmed V and J ends, which lost 4 bases and 4 bases, there was a span of 6 bases. Written as DNA, the CDR3 is TGTGCCAGTAGTAGGTCAGCAGATACGCAGTATTTT. Its protein is CASSRSADTQYF.

This chain links TRBV10-3 with TRBJ1-4; D unresolved. The CDR3 has 15 residues. Germline lookup yields CDR1 ENHRY and CDR2 SYGVKD. V lost 6 bases and J 0 bases, leaving 11 bases between the germline ends. CDR3 residues: CAIRAGVATNEKLFF. CDR3 sequence (DNA): TGTGCCATCAGAGCCGGAGTAGCAACTAATGAAAAACTGTTTTTT.

The chain carries TRBV2 and TRBJ1-2; D might be TRBD1 (6 bases). This CDR3 contains 12 residues. Trimming cost V 10 bases and J 4 bases, with 13 bases left between them. In germline, CDR1 is SNHLY, CDR2 FYNNEI. The chain's CDR3 is CAIPRTAYGYTF. Written as DNA, the CDR3 is TGTGCCATACCACGGACAGCCTATGGCTACACCTTC.

This chain links TRBV2 with TRBJ2-5; TRBD2 matches 9 bases. V shed 6 bases and J 2 bases; nucleotides not matched to a gene: 7. From germline, CDR1 is SNHLY and CDR2 FYNNEI. This CDR3 comprises 15 residues. This CDR3 reads CASRVGLARQETQYF. DNA for the CDR3: TGTGCCAGCAGAGTCGGACTAGCGCGACAAGAGACCCAGTACTTC.